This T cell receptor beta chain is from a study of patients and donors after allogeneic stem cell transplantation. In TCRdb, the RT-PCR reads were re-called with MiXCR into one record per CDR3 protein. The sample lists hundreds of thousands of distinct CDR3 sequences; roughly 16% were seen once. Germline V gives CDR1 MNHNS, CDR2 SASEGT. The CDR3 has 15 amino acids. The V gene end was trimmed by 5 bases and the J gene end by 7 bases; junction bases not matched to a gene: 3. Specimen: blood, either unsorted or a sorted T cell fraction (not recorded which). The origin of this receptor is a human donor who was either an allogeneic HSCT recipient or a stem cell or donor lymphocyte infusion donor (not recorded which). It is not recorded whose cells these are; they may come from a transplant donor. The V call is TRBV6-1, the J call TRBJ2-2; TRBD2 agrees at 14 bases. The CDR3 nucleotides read TGTGCCAGCAGTCGACTAGCGGGAGGGAACGGGGAGCTGTTTTTT. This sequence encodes CASSRLAGGNGELFF.